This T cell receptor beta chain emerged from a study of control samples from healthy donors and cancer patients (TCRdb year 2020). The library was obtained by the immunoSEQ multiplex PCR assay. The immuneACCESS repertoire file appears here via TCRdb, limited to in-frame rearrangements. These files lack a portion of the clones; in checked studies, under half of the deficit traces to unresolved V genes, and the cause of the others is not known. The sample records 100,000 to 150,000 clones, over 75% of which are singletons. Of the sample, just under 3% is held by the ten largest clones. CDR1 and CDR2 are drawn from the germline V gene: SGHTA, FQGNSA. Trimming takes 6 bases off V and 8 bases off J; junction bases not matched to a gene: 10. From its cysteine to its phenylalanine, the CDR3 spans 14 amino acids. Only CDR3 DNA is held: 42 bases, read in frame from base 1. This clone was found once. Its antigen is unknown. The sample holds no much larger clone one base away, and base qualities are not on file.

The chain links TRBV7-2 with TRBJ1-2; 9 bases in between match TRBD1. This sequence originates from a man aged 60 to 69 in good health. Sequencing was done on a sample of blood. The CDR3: CASSGQGTIGGYTF. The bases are TGTGCCAGCAGTGGACAGGGGACAATAGGCGGCTACACCTTC.